Here is one TCR beta chain with its context. This record comes from a study of T cells expressing NK-cell markers. No DNA is given; TCRdb re-called the 5' RACE reads and lists each CDR3 protein once. The listing contains about 550,000 distinct CDR3 sequences. The sequence derives from a man aged 18 to 30 in good health. Sequencing was done on a sample of blood T cells: a sorted CD56 or NKG2C T cell subset, CD4+ or CD8+ T cells, or bulk PBMC T cells (not recorded which).

This CDR3 is CATSRDPGQGTDTQYF. V is TRBV15 and J is TRBJ2-3; TCRdb indicates TRBD1, and absent DNA this call remains unverified. This CDR3 spans 16 amino acids. In germline, CDR1 is LNHNV, CDR2 YYDKDF (reference sequence).